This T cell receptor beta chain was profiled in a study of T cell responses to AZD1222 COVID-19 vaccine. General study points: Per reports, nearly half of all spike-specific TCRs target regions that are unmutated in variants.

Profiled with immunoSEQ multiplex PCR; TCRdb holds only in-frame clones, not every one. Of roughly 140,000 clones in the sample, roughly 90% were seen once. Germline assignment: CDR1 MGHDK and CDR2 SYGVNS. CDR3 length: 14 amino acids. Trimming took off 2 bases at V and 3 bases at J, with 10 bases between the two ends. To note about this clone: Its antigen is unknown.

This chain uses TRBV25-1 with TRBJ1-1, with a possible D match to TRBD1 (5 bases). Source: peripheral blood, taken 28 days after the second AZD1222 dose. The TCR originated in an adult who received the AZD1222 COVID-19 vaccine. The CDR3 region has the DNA TGTGCCAGCAGTGAACGGGGGACTTACACTGAAGCTTTCTTT. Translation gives CASSERGTYTEAFF.